The 29 T cell receptor beta chains given below trace back to one sample, sequenced in a study of Graves' ophthalmopathy and Graves' hyperthyroidism (dated by TCRdb to the late 2010s). Sequenced on an Illumina HiSeq 2000. For repertoire sequencing, TCR beta CDR3 regions were amplified from RNA transcripts. The first round of RT-PCR was done with HTBI primers and the Qiagen OneStep RT-PCR kit, and was followed by a second round of multiplex PCR, then size selection and purification. TCRdb passed the public sequencing reads through fastp at Q25 and MiXCR, retaining productive beta sequences. Rows with a matching CDR3 protein are joined into one entry that keeps the most common DNA and genes. Within this sample are approximately 460,000 distinct CDR3 sequences, with 14% of them counted one time only. The ten largest clones take up about 10% of the sample. Material: blood. These receptor sequences come from a woman aged 25 to 39 with Graves' ophthalmopathy. Donor details come from another sample of the same person, matched by shared clones.

This clonotype was counted between two and nine times. The chain joins TRBV2 to TRBJ2-2; 8 positions match TRBD1. V lost 5 bases to trimming and J lost 2 bases; unmatched junction nucleotides: 4. Per the germline V gene, CDR1 is SNHLY and CDR2 is FYNNEI. The CDR3 has 15 amino acids. This chain's CDR3 is CASSRQGINTGELFF. CDR3 coding DNA: TGTGCCAGCAGTCGACAGGGGATAAACACCGGGGAGCTGTTTTTT.

This clonotype turned up a few times. The rearrangement joins TRBV6-1 to TRBJ1-1; perhaps TRBD1 as D (6 bases). Germline values: CDR1 MNHNS, CDR2 SASEGT. V dropped 5 bases and J dropped 5 bases, with 21 bases sitting between them. CDR3 length: 16 amino acids. The CDR3, as DNA: TGTGCCAGCAGTCCCCGGGGGGGGCAGTTCGGGACTGAAGCTTTCTTT. Its protein is CASSPRGGQFGTEAFF.

This clonotype was counted at least ten times. The gene calls are TRBV25-1 and TRBJ2-7; D unresolved. There are 14 residues in the CDR3. CDR1 and CDR2 (germline): MGHDK, SYGVNS. Trimming took off 3 bases at V and 1 base at J, with 10 bases between the two ends. This CDR3 reads CASSDWTGSYEQYF. The CDR3 DNA follows: TGTGCCAGCAGTGACTGGACCGGTTCCTACGAGCAGTACTTC.

This clonotype was seen at least ten times. The gene calls are TRBV6-1 and TRBJ1-2, with D possibly matching TRBD1 (5 bases). This CDR3 spans 13 amino acids. Trimming left V 6 bases short and J 7 bases short, with 15 bases between. The V gene's germline CDR1 is MNHNS and CDR2 SASEGT. CDR3 in DNA: TGTGCCAGCAGGAGGGGACCTCTTAGTGGCTACACCTTC. It codes for CASRRGPLSGYTF.

This clonotype showed up many times. The V gene is TRBV29-1, the J gene TRBJ1-1; D is ambiguous. CDR3 length: 11 residues. Germline lookup yields CDR1 SQVTM and CDR2 ANQGSEA. V was clipped by 6 bases and J by 4 bases, with 9 bases between them. CDR3 bases: TGCAGCGTCTCCTGGGTCACTGAAGCTTTCTTT. It translates to CSVSWVTEAFF.

This clonotype was counted at least ten times. This chain connects TRBV4-1 to TRBJ2-7, with 7 bases lining up with TRBD2. Germline CDR1 MGHRA, CDR2 YSYEKL. V shed 0 bases and J 2 bases; nucleotides not matched to a gene: 4. The CDR3 is 15 amino acids. The CDR3 bases are TGCGCCAGCAGCCAAGAGGGGGGGAGGACCTACGAGCAGTACTTC. Amino acid sequence: CASSQEGGRTYEQYF.

As regards this clonotype: A much more abundant neighbour one base away suggests this may be a read error. This chain uses TRBV7-8 with TRBJ2-5, with TRBD2 identical over 9 bases. Germline lookup yields CDR1 SGHVS and CDR2 FQNEAQ. The CDR3 contains 16 residues. CDR3 nucleotides: TGTGCCAGCAGCTTACCTCTAGCGGGGACCCAAGTGACCCAGTACTTC. Its protein product is CASSLPLAGTQVTQYF.

This clonotype was detected many times. The J gene is TRBJ2-5, the V gene TRBV12-3 or TRBV12-4; possible D gene TRBD1, 6 bases. Trimming pared 3 bases from V and 5 bases from J, leaving 13 bases between. This CDR3 region has 14 residues. The CDR3 reads CASSLGAARETQYF. The DNA for the CDR3 is TGTGCCAGCAGTTTGGGGGCGGCCCGGGAGACCCAGTACTTC.

In this sample, this clonotype turned up many times. The genes are TRBV27 and TRBJ2-7; D call uncertain. Germline CDR1 is MNHEY and CDR2 is SMNVEV (reference sequence). The CDR3 totals 13 residues. The germline V and J ends were trimmed by 8 bases and 1 base, with 12 bases remaining between them. The CDR3 protein is CASGPTLSYEQYF. The CDR3 DNA reads TGTGCCAGCGGACCTACTTTGTCCTACGAGCAGTACTTC.

V usage is TRBV5-1 and J usage is TRBJ1-1; D unclear. With 2 bases removed from V and 0 bases from J, the gap between germline ends came to 8 bases. The CDR3 extends over 14 amino acids. The germline V gene has CDR1 SGHRS and CDR2 YFSETQ. The CDR3 region is CASSFRTVNTEAFF. The CDR3 coding sequence is TGCGCCAGCAGCTTCCGGACGGTGAACACTGAAGCTTTCTTT.

V and J are TRBV6-5 and TRBJ2-4; weak D call: TRBD2 (5 bases). CDR3 length: 16 residues. Germline loops: CDR1 MNHEY, CDR2 SVGAGI. Deletions cut 4 bases from V and 6 bases from J, with 19 bases between. Here the CDR3 DNA reads TGTGCCAGCAGTTTTTTGGACTCCCAAGATGGAAACATTCAGTACTTC. Protein sequence: CASSFLDSQDGNIQYF.

This clonotype was seen many times. The chain couples TRBV28 to TRBJ1-1; no clear D. CDR1 is MDHEN and CDR2 is SYDVKM in the germline V gene. The CDR3 covers 17 residues. V gave up 6 bases and J gave up 0 bases, with 20 bases separating them. Written as DNA, the CDR3 is TGTGCCAGCAGCACCTTCCCCCGAAGAGAGATGAACACTGAAGCTTTCTTT. It specifies CASSTFPRREMNTEAFF.

Ten or more counts support this clonotype. The chain has TRBV2 and TRBJ2-7; 11 nucleotides agree with TRBD1. CDR3 length: 14 residues. V shed 10 bases and J 2 bases; nucleotides not matched to a gene: 7. CDR1 is SNHLY and CDR2 is FYNNEI in the germline V gene. The CDR3 sequence: CATQGTGGTYEQYF. The CDR3 DNA sequence: TGTGCCACCCAAGGGACAGGGGGGACCTACGAGCAGTACTTC.

This clonotype was detected only a few times. V gene TRBV15 combines with J gene TRBJ2-2, with TRBD2 identical over 14 bases. J gave up 6 bases and V 3 bases, and 12 bases lay outside the gene matches. The CDR3 covers 19 residues. Germline V lookup: CDR1 LNHNV, CDR2 YYDKDF (reference sequence). CDR3 bases: TGTGCCACCAGCAGGGGGACTAGCGGGAGCCATGAAGGCCCCGGGGAGCTGTTTTTT. Translated, it gives CATSRGTSGSHEGPGELFF. Looking up the rest from reference TRBV15 and TRBJ2-2 gives the full variable domain: DAMVIQNPRYQVTQFGKPVTLSCSQTLNHNVMYWYQQKSSQAPKLLFHYYDKDFNNEADTPDNFQSRRPNTSFCFLDIRSPGLGDTAMYLCATSRGTSGSHEGPGELFFGEGSRLTVL.

This clonotype was counted ten times or more. V gene TRBV29-1 combines with J gene TRBJ1-1; D is undetermined. V lost 6 bases, J lost 4 bases, and 9 bases lay in between. Per germline, CDR1 SQVTM and CDR2 ANQGSEA. The CDR3 runs to 11 residues. This chain's CDR3 is CSVLIGTEAFF. DNA of the CDR3: TGCAGCGTCCTGATCGGCACTGAAGCTTTCTTT.

The chain's CDR3 is CASSEGLAANTGELFF. CDR3 nucleotide sequence: TGTGCCAGCAGCGAAGGACTAGCGGCAAACACCGGGGAGCTGTTTTTT. The chain couples TRBV12-3 or TRBV12-4 to TRBJ2-2; 10 bases match TRBD2. The CDR3 is 16 amino acids. Trimming removed 6 bases from V and 2 bases from J; junction bases left unmatched: 6.

This chain connects TRBV6-1 to TRBJ1-2, with 11 bases aligning to TRBD1. The CDR3 runs to 13 residues. CDR1 MNHNS and CDR2 SASEGT come from the germline V gene. With 6 bases clipped from V and 6 bases from J, the junction kept 3 bases outside the gene matches. The CDR3 region has the DNA TGTGCCAGCAGACGGGACAGGGGGAATGGCTACACCTTC. As protein: CASRRDRGNGYTF.

This clonotype was seen at least ten times. CDR3 protein: CATSRDLETHRKPAGYEQYF. The CDR3 nucleotides are TGTGCCACCAGCAGAGATCTCGAGACACACCGGAAACCGGCGGGCTACGAGCAGTACTTC. The gene calls are TRBV15 and TRBJ2-7; TRBD2 might be the D (5 bases). The germline CDR1 and CDR2 sequences are LNHNV and YYDKDF (reference sequence). With 0 bases removed from V and 3 bases from J, the gap between germline ends came to 27 bases. The CDR3 is made up of 20 amino acids.

This chain links TRBV4-2 with TRBJ1-1; a weak D match, TRBD1 (5 bases). The V and J ends lost 0 bases and 1 base respectively, with 15 bases between them. Germline V gene sequence: CDR1 LGHNA, CDR2 YNFKEQ. This CDR3 comprises 17 residues. In DNA form, the CDR3 reads TGTGCCAGCAGCCAAGACCCCCCAGGGCTTGGGAACACTGAAGCTTTCTTT. This codes for CASSQDPPGLGNTEAFF.

This clonotype was seen many times. The chain recombines TRBV14 with TRBJ2-7, with TRBD2 matching 10 bases. Germline trimming cut 4 bases from V and 4 bases from J; bases unmatched to any gene: 4. Germline loops: CDR1 SGHDN, CDR2 FVKESK. The CDR3 has 14 residues. The chain's CDR3 is CASSRPGLAYEQYF. CDR3 coding DNA: TGTGCCAGCAGCCGCCCGGGACTAGCGTACGAGCAGTACTTC.

The table lists this clonotype with many counts. As DNA, the CDR3 is TGTGCCAGCAGCTCTCTAGCGGGAGGGAGCGGGGAGCTGTTTTTT. This codes for CASSSLAGGSGELFF. This chain links TRBV11-2 with TRBJ2-2; TRBD2 aligns across 12 bases. This CDR3 has 15 residues. The V segment lost 4 bases and the J segment 7 bases; nucleotides outside the gene matches: 4. CDR1 SGHAT and CDR2 FQNNGV come from the germline V gene.

This clonotype was seen many times. This chain's CDR3 is CASSPKVVELFF. Written as DNA, the CDR3 is TGTGCCAGCAGCCCGAAAGTGGTGGAGCTGTTTTTT. The J gene is TRBJ2-2, the V gene TRBV7-2; D is ambiguous. The V gene lost 5 bases and the J gene lost 10 bases, with 11 bases spanning the gap. The CDR3 extends over 12 amino acids. In germline, CDR1 is SGHTA, CDR2 FQGNSA.

This clonotype was seen ten or more times. CDR3 bases: TGTGCCAGCAGCCAAGATTGGGCGGGGGGCTTTTACGAGCAGTACTTC. Amino acid sequence: CASSQDWAGGFYEQYF. J is TRBJ2-7 and V is TRBV3-1; 8 nucleotides align to TRBD2. Trimming took 0 bases from V and 4 from J; bases not matched to a gene: 8. The CDR3 has 16 residues. CDR1 is LGHDT and CDR2 is YNNKEL in the germline V gene (reference sequence).

At least ten counts were recorded for this clonotype. The chain employs TRBV28 and TRBJ2-7; D is possibly TRBD1 (6 bases). The CDR3 loop spans 14 amino acids. With 3 bases removed from V and 3 bases from J, the gap between germline ends came to 12 bases. Germline CDR1 MDHEN, CDR2 SYDVKM. In DNA, the CDR3 is TGTGCCAGCAGTTTGACCGGGACATACTACGAGCAGTACTTC. Its protein product is CASSLTGTYYEQYF.

V and J are TRBV19 and TRBJ1-1; D is ambiguous. CDR1 is LNHDA, CDR2 SQIVND, per germline (reference sequence). This CDR3 has 13 amino acids. Trimming shortened V by 6 bases and J by 0 bases, and 8 bases separated the two germline ends. The CDR3 is CASRTLVNTEAFF. The CDR3 DNA reads TGTGCCAGTAGAACCTTGGTGAACACTGAAGCTTTCTTT.

This clonotype was seen ten or more times. This rearrangement joins TRBV28 to TRBJ1-1; D not resolved. V lost 4 bases to trimming and J lost 5 bases, with 20 bases between them. The CDR3 is 16 amino acids. Germline CDR1 MDHEN, CDR2 SYDVKM. CDR3 sequence reads: CASSSHTPNWATEAFF. CDR3 DNA sequence: TGTGCCAGCAGTTCTCATACCCCGAATTGGGCAACTGAAGCTTTCTTT.

This clonotype came up a few times. V gene TRBV3-1 combines with J gene TRBJ1-2; 7 bases agree with TRBD1. This CDR3 contains 14 residues. Trimming took 4 bases from V and 5 from J; bases not matched to a gene: 7. Germline V lookup: CDR1 LGHDT, CDR2 YNNKEL (reference sequence). As DNA, the CDR3 is TGTGCCAGCAGCCCCGGATCGACAGGGTATGGCTACACCTTC. This gives the protein CASSPGSTGYGYTF.

The table lists this clonotype with many counts. CDR3 region: CASSLILLGQGNTEAFF. In DNA form, the CDR3 reads TGTGCCAGCAGCCTAATTCTATTGGGACAGGGGAACACTGAAGCTTTCTTT. This sequence joins TRBV11-1 and TRBJ1-1; TRBD1 aligns across 9 bases. CDR3 length: 17 residues. CDR1 SGHAT and CDR2 FQDESV come from the germline V gene (reference sequence). V lost 5 bases, J lost 1 base, and 11 bases stayed unmatched.

This clonotype was found many times. The gene calls are TRBV27 and TRBJ2-7; the D gene is possibly TRBD1 (6 bases). Germline V gene sequence: CDR1 MNHEY, CDR2 SMNVEV (reference sequence). The CDR3 length is 14 residues. V was trimmed by 5 bases and J by 3 bases, leaving 14 bases between them. The CDR3 nucleotides are TGTGCCAGCAGTCTCTCCTACAGGGACTACGAGCAGTACTTC. It specifies CASSLSYRDYEQYF.